The 5 T cell receptor beta chains in this list originate from one sample, sequenced in a study of blood T cell repertoires in COVID-19 (dated by TCRdb to the early 2020s). The library relied on the immunoSEQ multiplex PCR assay. In TCRdb, the immuneACCESS table is reduced to in-frame sequences with V and J assigned. These tables do not hold every clone; where another copy was compared, an unresolved V gene accounts for under half, and the others remain unexplained. The sample table shows about 170,000 clones, and 85% to 90% are seen once. The ten top clones hold 2.5% to 3% of the sample. Sequencing used peripheral blood. These receptors all come from a woman of 80 years or more with COVID-19, enrolled during active disease.

V and J are TRBV5-1 and TRBJ2-2; 9 bases align to TRBD1. With 4 bases clipped from V and 4 bases from J, the junction kept 11 bases outside the gene matches. Germline values: CDR1 SGHRS, CDR2 YFSETQ. The CDR3 is made up of 17 amino acids. CDR3 DNA: TGCGCCAGCAGCCCGGGACAGGGCCCCCCAGGCACCGGGGAGCTGTTTTTT. The encoded protein is CASSPGQGPPGTGELFF.

The chain couples TRBV4-2 to TRBJ2-3, with TRBD2 as a possible D gene (5 bases). CDR1 LGHNA and CDR2 YNFKEQ come from the germline V gene. V lost 6 bases, J lost 2 bases, and 6 bases lay in between. This CDR3 is 12 amino acids long. The CDR3 nucleotides are TGTGCCAGCAGGACTAACACAGATACGCAGTATTTT. As protein: CASRTNTDTQYF.

The chain couples TRBV6-1 to TRBJ1-5; D remains unclear. Trimming removed 11 bases at V and 1 base at J, with 9 bases between. CDR1 and CDR2 (germline): MNHNS, SASEGT. The CDR3 is made up of 12 amino acids. The CDR3 DNA is TGTGCCGCGGAAGGAAGCAATCAGCCCCAGCATTTT. Encoded protein: CAAEGSNQPQHF.

The CDR3 sequence: CASSFPWGSGGNTIYF. The CDR3 coding sequence is TGTGCCAGCAGTTTCCCCTGGGGTTCGGGGGGAAACACCATATATTTT. The rearrangement links TRBV28 to TRBJ1-3; D remains ambiguous. CDR3 length: 16 residues. Trimming left V 3 bases short and J 4 bases short, with 16 bases between. CDR1 is MDHEN and CDR2 is SYDVKM in the germline V gene.

The chain links TRBV10-3 to TRBJ1-5, with 8 bases fitting TRBD1. V trimming: 10 bases; J trimming: 5 bases; junction bases outside the gene matches: 16. The CDR3 is made up of 16 amino acids. CDR1 is ENHRY and CDR2 is SYGVKD in the germline V gene. The CDR3 loop is CATENHDRGKDQPQHF. CDR3 sequence (DNA): TGTGCCACCGAGAACCATGACAGGGGAAAGGATCAGCCCCAGCATTTT.